The rows below give T cell receptor beta chains drawn from one sample of a study of CD8+CD57+ T cells in acquired aplastic anemia. MiXCR was run by TCRdb on the reads, yielding one entry per CDR3 protein. The table has 150,000 to 200,000 distinct CDR3 sequences, around 48% seen once; the top ten hold around 1.1%. Sequencing was carried out using sorted CD4+, CD8+, or CD8+CD57+ T cells (not recorded which) from PBMCs. These receptor sequences come from a human donor with aplastic anemia. Both conserved end residues are part of each CDR3. A D gene is named only where the DNA matches it firmly. Size values are once, few and many counts, or a class for expanded clones, and some rows have none.

v_call,clone_size,j_call,d_call,cdr3_aa,cdr3_nt
TRBV10-3,-,TRBJ2-7,-,CAIRPPISYEQYF,TGTGCCATCAGGCCGCCGATCTCCTACGAGCAGTACTTC
TRBV9,once,TRBJ2-2,-,CASSVHPSGGTGELFF,TGTGCCAGCAGCGTACACCCGTCCGGAGGCACCGGGGAGCTGTTTTTT
TRBV10-3,few,TRBJ2-2,TRBD2,CASSTPRLAGLAGELFF,TGTGCCAGCAGTACACCGCGACTAGCGGGGTTAGCCGGGGAGCTGTTTTTT
TRBV3-1,many,TRBJ1-1,TRBD1,CASSQETVGQGAFF,TGTGCCAGCAGCCAAGAAACCGTGGGACAGGGAGCTTTCTTT
TRBV20-1,-,TRBJ2-5,-,CSARKAASYQETQYF,TGCAGTGCTAGAAAGGCAGCTTCTTACCAAGAGACCCAGTACTTC
TRBV20-1,many,TRBJ2-5,-,CSARYLAGETQYF,TGCAGTGCTAGGTACCTAGCTGGCGAGACCCAGTACTTC
TRBV14,many,TRBJ2-1,TRBD2,CASSHWGVTSGGTRRNEQFF,TGTGCCAGCAGCCATTGGGGGGTGACTAGCGGGGGAACGCGCCGCAATGAGCAGTTCTTC
TRBV5-4,few,TRBJ2-7,TRBD2,CASSTTSGSSYEQYF,TGTGCCAGCAGCACGACTAGCGGGAGCTCCTACGAGCAGTACTTC
TRBV20-1,once,TRBJ1-2,TRBD1,CSARIGGGYGYTF,TGCAGTGCTAGAATAGGGGGCGGCTATGGCTACACCTTC
TRBV25-1,few,TRBJ1-5,-,CASRGGGEQPQHF,TGTGCCAGCAGGGGGGGAGGGGAACAGCCCCAGCATTTT
TRBV6-1,many,TRBJ2-3,-,CASGLALSTDTQYF,TGTGCCAGCGGTTTAGCGCTTAGCACAGATACGCAGTATTTT
TRBV6-4,-,TRBJ2-2,TRBD2,CASKRTSGENTGELFF,TGTGCCAGCAAAAGGACTAGCGGGGAAAACACCGGGGAGCTGTTTTTT
TRBV20-1,-,TRBJ2-3,-,CSASRQDTDTQYF,TGCAGTGCTAGCCGTCAGGACACAGATACGCAGTATTTT
TRBV6-5,many,TRBJ2-7,-,CASSSGTAGGHEQYF,TGTGCCAGCAGTTCCGGGACAGCCGGGGGACACGAGCAGTACTTC
TRBV7-3,-,TRBJ1-1,TRBD1,CASSLRDRVAVNTEAFF,TGTGCCAGCAGCTTAAGGGACAGGGTCGCCGTGAACACTGAAGCTTTCTTT
TRBV6-5,few,TRBJ1-3,-,CASSSLGNTIYF,TGTGCCAGCAGTTCTCTTGGAAACACCATATATTTT
TRBV7-9,-,TRBJ1-2,-,CASSLAGVEGYTF,TGTGCCAGCAGCTTAGCAGGGGTTGAGGGCTACACCTTC
TRBV11-1,-,TRBJ1-6,-,CASSLALIRGSSYNSPLHF,TGTGCCAGCAGCTTAGCGCTAATCAGGGGAAGCTCCTATAATTCACCCCTCCACTTT
TRBV19,few,TRBJ1-2,TRBD1,CASSLEQGANYGYTF,TGTGCCAGTAGTCTCGAACAGGGGGCGAACTATGGCTACACCTTC
TRBV20-1,-,TRBJ2-3,-,CSARDRRGTDTQYF,TGCAGTGCTAGAGATAGAAGGGGCACAGATACGCAGTATTTT
TRBV5-1,-,TRBJ2-3,-,CASSLRGDTQYF,TGCGCCAGCAGCTTGAGGGGGGACACGCAGTATTTT
TRBV11-2,-,TRBJ2-7,TRBD2,CASSLQLAGGGEQYF,TGTGCCAGCAGCCTTCAACTAGCGGGAGGGGGCGAGCAGTACTTC
TRBV7-2,few,TRBJ2-7,TRBD1,CASSPGQGLGREQYF,TGTGCCAGCAGCCCCGGACAGGGCCTAGGGCGGGAGCAGTACTTC
TRBV5-1,few,TRBJ2-5,-,CASSIGVVGETQYF,TGCGCCAGCAGCATTGGAGTAGTTGGGGAGACCCAGTACTTC
TRBV15,-,TRBJ1-3,-,CATSRVTSSGNTIYF,TGTGCCACCAGCAGAGTGACAAGCTCTGGAAACACCATATATTTT
TRBV29-1,many,TRBJ1-4,-,CSALKGGTEKLFF,TGCAGCGCCCTCAAGGGGGGCACTGAAAAACTGTTTTTT
TRBV10-1,-,TRBJ1-1,-,CASSEVEMGRRMDTEAFF,TGCGCCAGCAGTGAGGTGGAGATGGGGAGGAGGATGGACACTGAAGCTTTCTTT
TRBV11-2,many,TRBJ1-2,-,CASAGNYGYTF,TGTGCCAGCGCAGGGAACTATGGCTACACCTTC
TRBV6-1,many,TRBJ2-1,-,CASSRDFYNEQFF,TGTGCCAGCAGCCGGGACTTTTACAATGAGCAGTTCTTC
TRBV7-9,-,TRBJ2-7,TRBD2,CASRIAGGSYEQYF,TGTGCCAGCAGAATAGCGGGGGGCTCCTACGAGCAGTACTTC
TRBV5-1,-,TRBJ2-5,TRBD2,CASNAMASGGQETQYF,TGCGCCAGCAATGCTATGGCTAGCGGGGGGCAAGAGACCCAGTACTTC
TRBV19,few,TRBJ2-7,-,CASSMVGTYEQYF,TGTGCCAGTAGTATGGTGGGAACCTACGAGCAGTACTTC
TRBV6-1,few,TRBJ2-2,TRBD1,CASSGTGDTGELFF,TGTGCCAGCAGTGGGACAGGGGACACCGGGGAGCTGTTTTTT
TRBV4-2,few,TRBJ2-6,-,CASSQGGTGQGANVLTF,TGTGCCAGCAGCCAAGGGGGAACAGGGCAGGGGGCCAACGTCCTGACTTTC
TRBV6-1,many,TRBJ1-3,-,CASSEAGRGNTIYF,TGTGCCAGCAGTGAAGCGGGGCGGGGAAACACCATATATTTT
TRBV7-2,many,TRBJ2-7,-,CASSPTTGSGYEQYF,TGTGCCAGCAGCCCGACTACTGGCAGCGGATACGAGCAGTACTTC
TRBV15,many,TRBJ2-7,-,CATSRGGGEQYF,TGTGCCACCAGCAGGGGGGGCGGGGAGCAGTACTTC
TRBV10-3,many,TRBJ2-5,TRBD2,CAIAVGLSGGGETQYF,TGTGCCATCGCGGTTGGGCTTAGCGGGGGGGGAGAGACCCAGTACTTC
TRBV4-2,few,TRBJ2-7,-,CASSQGTGEVYEQYF,TGTGCCAGCAGCCAAGGGACGGGGGAAGTCTACGAGCAGTACTTC
TRBV19,many,TRBJ1-1,TRBD1,CASSPDRSTEAFF,TGTGCCAGTAGTCCGGACAGGAGCACTGAAGCTTTCTTT
TRBV2,-,TRBJ1-2,-,CASSEGVWGYTF,TGTGCCAGCAGTGAAGGGGTTTGGGGCTACACCTTC
TRBV10-3,few,TRBJ2-7,-,CAISVADTSYEQYF,TGTGCCATCAGTGTCGCGGACACCTCCTACGAGCAGTACTTC
TRBV19,many,TRBJ1-1,-,CASRGGRNTEAFF,TGTGCCAGTAGGGGAGGGCGGAACACTGAAGCTTTCTTT